The 13 T cell receptor beta chains below all came from one sample that was sequenced in a study of cytomegalovirus exposure and HLA in healthy donors. Use of 60 Vbeta and 13 Jbeta primers characterized the PCR. Data came from immunoSEQ multiplex PCR; TCRdb stores just in-frame clones and leaves some out. The sample has around 57,000 clones; roughly 90% are singletons. Sequencing input: PBMCs. The receptors were gathered from a young man in good health and CMV-seropositive.

The J gene is TRBJ2-7, the V gene TRBV11-2; D gene unclear. The germline V gene has CDR1 SGHAT and CDR2 FQNNGV. V was shortened by 3 bases and J by 5 bases, with 8 bases between the two germline ends. The CDR3 length is 12 residues. The CDR3 loop reads CASSLKGDEQYF. DNA of the CDR3: TGTGCCAGCAGCTTGAAAGGAGACGAGCAGTACTTC.

The sample holds one count of this clone. The rearrangement uses TRBV9 and TRBJ2-1; possibly TRBD2 for D (6 bases). V was trimmed by 2 bases and J by 8 bases, leaving 11 bases between them. This CDR3 comprises 13 residues. Germline V CDR1 and CDR2: SGDLS, YYNGEE. The CDR3 DNA sequence: TGTGCCAGCAGCGTCCCGGGACTCGATGAGCAGTTCTTC. Amino acid sequence: CASSVPGLDEQFF.

This clone turned up a few times. The V call is TRBV5-1, the J call TRBJ2-3; perhaps TRBD2 as D (6 bases). The germline V gene encodes CDR1 SGHRS and CDR2 YFSETQ. The germline V and J ends were trimmed by 1 base and 1 base, with 10 bases remaining between them. This CDR3 comprises 15 residues. This CDR3 is CASSLSPSGTDTQYF. The DNA of the CDR3 is TGCGCCAGCAGCTTGTCCCCTAGCGGCACAGATACGCAGTATTTT.

The V call is TRBV5-4, the J call TRBJ1-2; the match to TRBD1 covers 8 bases. The CDR3 consists of 14 residues. J gave up 2 bases and V 3 bases, and 3 bases lay outside the gene matches. The V gene's germline CDR1 is SGHNT and CDR2 YYREEE (reference sequence). CDR3 DNA sequence: TGTGCCAGCAGCTCCAGGGGGCTGAACTATGGCTACACCTTC. As protein: CASSSRGLNYGYTF.

V gene TRBV27 combines with J gene TRBJ2-1; D is possibly TRBD2 (6 bases). Trimming pared 4 bases from V and 10 bases from J, leaving 17 bases between. Germline V gene lookup returns CDR1 MNHEY and CDR2 SMNVEV (reference sequence). The CDR3 has 14 amino acids. CDR3: CASSSPIRRDEQFF. The CDR3 DNA reads as TGTGCCAGCAGTTCACCGATACGGCGGGACGAGCAGTTCTTC.

The J gene is TRBJ1-4, the V gene TRBV19; 9 bases line up with TRBD1. Trimming took 6 bases from V and 5 from J; bases not matched to a gene: 4. The CDR3 covers 14 residues. The germline V gene has CDR1 LNHDA and CDR2 SQIVND (reference sequence). DNA for the CDR3: TGTGCCAGTAGATCGACAGGGGGGAATGAAAAACTGTTTTTT. This codes for CASRSTGGNEKLFF. Full variable domain (outside the CDR3, taken from reference TRBV19 and TRBJ1-4): DGGITQSPKYLFRKEGQNVTLSCEQNLNHDAMYWYRQDPGQGLRLIYYSQIVNDFQKGDIAEGYSVSREKKESFPLTVTSAQKNPTAFYLCASRSTGGNEKLFFGSGTQLSVL.

This clone was found a few times. V usage is TRBV6-4 and J usage is TRBJ2-6; D is unclear. Germline V CDR1 and CDR2: MRHNA, SNTAGT. The CDR3 contains 15 residues. Between the trimmed V and J ends, which lost 0 bases and 0 bases, there was a span of 3 bases. The CDR3, as DNA: TGTGCCAGCAGTGACTCGAGCTCTGGGGCCAACGTCCTGACTTTC. Its translation is CASSDSSSGANVLTF.

The chain links TRBV2 to TRBJ2-1; 11 bases agree with TRBD2. V dropped 4 bases and J dropped 8; count of bases not matched to a gene: 10. CDR3 length: 16 residues. Germline CDR1 SNHLY, CDR2 FYNNEI. The CDR3 reads CASSVGLGLAVHEQFF. The CDR3 bases are TGTGCCAGCAGTGTGGGGTTGGGACTAGCGGTACATGAGCAGTTCTTC.

CDR3 coding DNA: TGCAGCGTTGAACATCGCAGAAGGAGGTTCTTC. Translated, it gives CSVEHRRRRFF. This rearrangement joins TRBV29-1 to TRBJ2-1; D remains unclear. The CDR3 totals 11 residues. Trimming pared 2 bases from V and 15 bases from J, leaving 14 bases between. Germline V lookup: CDR1 SQVTM, CDR2 ANQGSEA.

This rearrangement joins TRBV7-9 to TRBJ2-5; 8 nucleotides match TRBD2. There are 14 residues in the CDR3. Trimming at V came to 4 bases and at J to 1 base, leaving 2 bases not matched to a gene. Germline CDR1 reads SEHNR; CDR2 reads FQNEAQ (reference sequence). The CDR3 region is CASSSGLGQETQYF. CDR3 in DNA: TGTGCCAGCAGCTCGGGACTAGGCCAAGAGACCCAGTACTTC.

The chain employs TRBV18 and TRBJ2-5, with TRBD1 identical over 7 bases. CDR3 length: 14 amino acids. J lost 2 bases, V lost 4 bases, and 4 bases had no gene match. CDR1 KGHSH and CDR2 LQKENI come from the germline V gene. The CDR3 protein is CASSLGTEQETQYF. In nucleotides, the CDR3 is TGTGCCAGCTCACTCGGGACAGAACAAGAGACCCAGTACTTC.

This chain joins TRBV19 and TRBJ2-3; a possible D gene is TRBD1 (6 bases). The CDR3 loop spans 15 amino acids. Germline CDR1 reads LNHDA; CDR2 reads SQIVND (reference sequence). Trimming cost V 3 bases and J 0 bases, with 10 bases left between them. CDR3 DNA sequence: TGTGCCAGTAGTATTGGACAGTTTAGCACAGATACGCAGTATTTT. This gives the protein CASSIGQFSTDTQYF.

This chain connects TRBV5-5 to TRBJ2-5; D is unresolved. This CDR3 spans 13 amino acids. V lost 5 bases to trimming and J lost 5 bases, with 13 bases between them. Germline V lookup: CDR1 SGHKS, CDR2 YYEKEE (reference sequence). This CDR3 is CASSPTLRETQYF. In DNA form, the CDR3 reads TGTGCCAGCAGTCCCACACTCAGGGAGACCCAGTACTTC.